Below are 12 T cell receptor beta chains sequenced from a single sample in a study of T cells after yellow fever vaccination. TCRdb processed the 5' RACE reads anew with MiXCR; each CDR3 protein has one entry. The profile shows 80,000 to 100,000 distinct CDR3 sequences, roughly 5.8% of them singletons. Specimen: CD8+ T cells sorted from PBMCs, collected 10 days after the yellow fever booster vaccination. Receptors originate from a young man who received the YFV17D yellow fever vaccine.

This clonotype was counted only a few times. The V and J genes are TRBV13 and TRBJ2-3, with TRBD1 identical over 7 bases. The CDR3 totals 16 residues. V lost 6 bases, J lost 0 bases, and 9 bases stayed unmatched. Per germline, CDR1 PRHDT and CDR2 FYEKMQ (reference sequence). The CDR3 DNA is TGTGCCAGCAGTCCTAACAGGGGAACTAGCACAGATACGCAGTATTTT. Its protein is CASSPNRGTSTDTQYF.

This chain connects TRBV19 to TRBJ1-5, with 8 bases that match TRBD1. The CDR3 runs to 16 residues. CDR1 is LNHDA and CDR2 is SQIVND in the germline V gene (reference sequence). With 7 bases clipped from V and 0 bases from J, the junction kept 8 bases outside the gene matches. The CDR3, as DNA: TGTGCCAGTAATTACGACAGGGGTTATAGCAATCAGCCCCAGCATTTT. As protein: CASNYDRGYSNQPQHF.

The CDR3 coding sequence is TGTGCCAGCAGCTTCCCCGGGCTCAGCGGTGCAGATACGCAGTATTTT. Encoded protein: CASSFPGLSGADTQYF. The chain couples TRBV11-2 to TRBJ2-3, with TRBD2 as a possible D gene (5 bases). The CDR3 spans 16 residues. Germline values: CDR1 SGHAT, CDR2 FQNNGV. V lost 3 bases and J 4 bases, leaving 17 bases between the germline ends.

This chain links TRBV15 with TRBJ1-5, with no clear D. CDR1 LNHNV and CDR2 YYDKDF come from the germline V gene (reference sequence). Trimming took off 7 bases at V and 2 bases at J, with 15 bases between the two ends. There are 15 residues in the CDR3. CDR3 protein: CATKKSWTRNQPQHF. The CDR3, as DNA: TGTGCCACCAAAAAGAGCTGGACTCGCAATCAGCCCCAGCATTTT. Supplemented by reference TRBV15 and TRBJ1-5, the full variable domain reads DAMVIQNPRYQVTQFGKPVTLSCSQTLNHNVMYWYQQKSSQAPKLLFHYYDKDFNNEADTPDNFQSRRPNTSFCFLDIRSPGLGDTAMYLCATKKSWTRNQPQHFGDGTRLSIL.

This chain joins TRBV20-1 and TRBJ1-2, with D possibly TRBD1 on 5 matching bases. V was clipped by 0 bases and J by 2 bases, with 13 bases between them. Germline CDR1 DFQATT, CDR2 SNEGSKA (reference sequence). The CDR3 consists of 15 residues. CDR3 protein: CSAREIVTVNYGYTF. CDR3 DNA sequence: TGCAGTGCTAGAGAAATCGTGACAGTGAACTATGGCTACACCTTC.

The chain couples TRBV7-2 to TRBJ2-2; D not certain. The CDR3 has 14 amino acids. Germline CDR1 and CDR2: SGHTA and FQGNSA. The V gene lost 10 bases and the J gene lost 3 bases, with 15 bases spanning the gap. The CDR3 spells CAIEAFADTGELFF. The CDR3, as DNA: TGTGCCATTGAGGCCTTTGCGGACACCGGGGAGCTGTTTTTT.

This clonotype was detected only a few times. V gene TRBV20-1 combines with J gene TRBJ2-1; 10 bases agree with TRBD1. V lost 6 bases, J lost 8 bases, and 10 bases stayed unmatched. The CDR3 spans 14 residues. The germline CDR1 and CDR2 sequences are DFQATT and SNEGSKA (reference sequence). The CDR3 sequence is CSALEPGQGYEQFF. The CDR3 bases are TGCAGTGCCCTTGAACCGGGACAGGGGTATGAGCAGTTCTTC.

This rearrangement joins TRBV10-3 to TRBJ2-3; D unresolved. CDR3 length: 14 residues. V was pared by 5 bases and J by 4 bases, with 13 bases between. The germline V gene encodes CDR1 ENHRY and CDR2 SYGVKD. The CDR3 region has the DNA TGTGCCATCAGTCCTCCCACCGCCGCAGATACGCAGTATTTT. It is translated as CAISPPTAADTQYF.

The table lists this clonotype with a few counts. CDR3 amino acids: CASSGQGWGRQETQYF. Written as DNA, the CDR3 is TGTGCCAGCTCCGGGCAGGGGTGGGGACGGCAAGAGACCCAGTACTTC. The chain joins TRBV6-2 or TRBV6-3 to TRBJ2-5, with a possible D match to TRBD1 (6 bases). The V end was cut by 8 bases, the J end by 2 bases, with 21 bases between. In germline, CDR1 is MNHEY, CDR2 SVGEGT. This CDR3 has 16 residues.

This clonotype occurred a few times. This sequence joins TRBV6-2 or TRBV6-3 and TRBJ2-1; D unclear. Trimming cost V 3 bases and J 6 bases, with 9 bases left between them. Looked up from germline, CDR1 is MNHEY and CDR2 is SVGEGT. This CDR3 comprises 13 residues. The CDR3 is CASSYNGVNEQFF. CDR3 DNA sequence: TGTGCCAGCAGTTATAACGGCGTCAATGAGCAGTTCTTC.

This clonotype was seen ten or more times. The chain combines TRBV6-2 or TRBV6-3 with TRBJ1-5; D possibly corresponds to TRBD1 (5 bases). This CDR3 region has 15 residues. Trimming shortened V by 5 bases and J by 6 bases, and 17 bases separated the two germline ends. CDR1 MNHEY and CDR2 SVGEGT come from the germline V gene. The CDR3 DNA sequence: TGTGCCAGCAGTAGAGACGGGACCGTGGGTCAGCCCCAGCATTTT. Protein product: CASSRDGTVGQPQHF.

This clonotype has ten or more counts. CDR3 sequence: CASSASVGPNQPQHF. The CDR3 nucleotides are TGTGCCAGCAGCGCAAGCGTGGGGCCCAATCAGCCCCAGCATTTT. V and J are TRBV7-9 and TRBJ1-5; D might be TRBD1 (5 bases). The CDR3 has 15 residues. V lost 5 bases and J 3 bases, leaving 14 bases between the germline ends. Per germline, CDR1 SEHNR and CDR2 FQNEAQ (reference sequence).